This TCR beta chain came from a study of shared clonotypes between healthy human individuals (dated by TCRdb to 2018 to 2021). Turning to the overall study: A couple of women and a few men aged 18 to 49 years were included in the cohort. For each donor, three plates each were used for CD4 naive and CD4 memory, two plates were used for CD8 naive, and one plate was used for CD8 memory. The study deeply sequenced blood TCR repertoires of about five healthy adults to estimate repertoire size and the extent of clonotype sharing between individuals. To increase sequencing depth and limit assay-specific biases, different laboratories used diverse techniques to prepare libraries and sequence TCR repertoires. Per donor, leukapheresis produced somewhere between about 0.9 and 9 billion PBMCs. The full study reports these points: Pairwise subsampling led to the expectation that sequencing depth would affect the degree of clonotype sharing among donors. Compared with non-shared clonotypes, the clonotypes found in all four sorted-subset donors had higher generation probabilities. Incomplete sequencing was indicated by rarefaction of sorted-subset datasets, despite the large sequencing depth. Across a handful of donors, roughly 5.4% of naive CD4, roughly 3.4% of naive CD8, about 2% of memory CD4, and roughly 0.41% of memory CD8 clonotypes were shared. Only blood was sampled, and tissue TCR repertoires likely differ from those in blood. Estimated clonotype richness was generally larger for naive than for memory subsets. The genetic and exposure-history diversity represented was limited by the small number of donors.

Remarks on this clone: Its antigen is unknown. The record has no base qualities; no much larger clone is one base away. In the same sample, other DNA sequences code for this CDR3.

TCR CDR3 regions were amplified from genomic DNA by multiplex PCR using the deep immunoSEQ assay. Extracted genomic DNA from each cell subset was spread evenly across all wells of several immunoSEQ 96-well plates, with each plate serving as a replicate. Each replicate PCR for sorted subsets received approximately 220 ng genomic DNA, equal to about 29,000 T cell genomes. The purified libraries were quantified using a Qubit 3.0 fluorometer, sized with a Bioanalyzer 2100, and then quantified again using the KAPA Library Quantification kit. A separate single-read 150-cycle Illumina NextSeq 550 flow cell was used to sequence each immunoSEQ 96-well plate. In the paper's pipeline: Because the immunoSEQ output included only junctional sequences and no quality scores, the filtering could not be the same as the filtering used for full-length reads. To assign V/J genes and CDR3, sequences were annotated against IMGT germline references using PyIR, a Python wrapper for IgBLAST v1.9. Any read was removed if the V/J assignment was weak (E-value above 1e-6), the CDR3 was missing, or the read contained stop codons, out-of-frame junctions, or ambiguous translated residues. A V3J clonotype was defined by an identical inferred V gene, J gene, and CDR3 amino acid sequence. The percentage overlap between two repertoires was calculated by dividing the number of shared unique clonotypes by the size of the smaller repertoire. RTK rarefaction, the Chao1 estimator, and Recon v2.1 estimates of unobserved clonotypes were used to assess repertoire richness. OLGA was used to compute generation probabilities for all TCRbeta clonotypes that the gDNA method yielded from a handful of donors. Imported from immuneACCESS, the table was reduced by TCRdb to in-frame sequences with V and J called. These copies leave out some clones; in studies compared against another copy, an unresolved V gene accounts for under half, and the cause of the remainder is not known. The DNA was the basis for D and trimming; V, J and clone size are from that table. The sample table contains about 1.1 million clones; only one count was recorded for about 80% of them. Jointly, the top ten make up 0.89% of the sample.

Donors were healthy HIV-negative adults with no recently reported acute infections or vaccinations. All donors were Caucasian adults living in Nashville, Tennessee, USA. Magnetic negative selection was used to enrich CD4+ T cells, after which naive cells were positively selected on CD45RA and the negative fraction became the memory subset. Blood was obtained by leukapheresis, after which PBMCs were separated by Ficoll-Histopaque density gradient centrifugation and cryopreserved in liquid nitrogen vapor phase. Analytical flow cytometry was used to check the purity and quantity of each magnetically sorted T cell population. From each sorted fraction, genomic DNA was isolated and quantified by UV absorbance on a Nanodrop 2000c. Material: memory CD4+ T cells from PBMCs. The sample's cell subset or site label, in plain terms: CD45RA-negative fraction. This sequence was found in a man aged 18 to 29 in good health. Some clones in this sample may be carry-over from other donors' samples.

CDR3 reads: CSGTSTDTQYF. In nucleotide form, the sequence is TGCAGCGGGACTAGCACAGATACGCAGTATTTT. This receptor chain uses TRBV29-1 and TRBJ2-3; the D segment could be TRBD2, given 5 matching bases. Taken from cysteine to phenylalanine, the CDR3 has 11 residues. The read is trimmed to its CDR3 DNA, 33 bases read in frame from base 1. In the germline V gene, CDR1 corresponds to SQVTM and CDR2 to ANQGSEA. V was cut back by 7 bases and J by 0 bases, leaving a gap of 5 bases between them.